This TCR beta chain was obtained from a study of blood T cell repertoires in COVID-19. Across the study: From T cells, B-cell-depleted T cells, or PBMCs came the material, which was cDNA or gDNA.

After removal of 4 bases from V and 0 bases from J, the junction contained 4 bases not matched to a gene. Germline values: CDR1 LNHDA, CDR2 SQIVND (reference sequence). This CDR3 is built from 16 residues. Libraries were prepared by immunoSEQ multiplex PCR; TCRdb keeps only in-frame clonotypes and omits some of them. The table lists hundreds of thousands of clones, 85% of them singletons. Material for sequencing was peripheral blood. This TCR derives from a woman aged 45-59 years with active or convalescent COVID-19. The chain is built from TRBV19 and TRBJ2-1, with 9 positions matching TRBD2. CDR3 amino acids: CASSTGLADSYNEQFF. CDR3 nucleotides: TGTGCCAGTAGTACGGGACTAGCTGACTCCTACAATGAGCAGTTCTTC.